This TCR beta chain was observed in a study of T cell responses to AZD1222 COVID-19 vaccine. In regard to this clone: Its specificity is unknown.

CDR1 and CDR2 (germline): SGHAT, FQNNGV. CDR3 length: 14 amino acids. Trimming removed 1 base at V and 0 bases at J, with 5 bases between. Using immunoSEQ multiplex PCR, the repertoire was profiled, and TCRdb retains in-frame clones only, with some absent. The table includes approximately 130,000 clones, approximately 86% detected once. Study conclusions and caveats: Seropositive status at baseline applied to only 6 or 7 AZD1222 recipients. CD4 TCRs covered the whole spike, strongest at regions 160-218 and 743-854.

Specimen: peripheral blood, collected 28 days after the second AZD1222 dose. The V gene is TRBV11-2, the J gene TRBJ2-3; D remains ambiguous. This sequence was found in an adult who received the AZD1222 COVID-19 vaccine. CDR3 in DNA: TGTGCCAGCAGCTTAGGAGTCAGCACAGATACGCAGTATTTT. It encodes CASSLGVSTDTQYF.